The subject of this entry is one T cell receptor beta chain. The antigen it recognizes is unknown. The record has no base qualities; no much larger clone is one base away. CDR1 and CDR2 were assigned from the germline V gene as MNHEY and SVGAGI. The CDR3, cysteine through phenylalanine, is 14 amino acids long. CDR3 DNA is the only sequence kept; it has 42 bases, read in frame from the first base. V gives up 6 bases and J gives up 5 bases, and the segment between their germline ends measures 16 bases. At one collaborating source in Seattle, patients were enrolled during active infection and were followed longitudinally through the course of disease. Whole blood was collected in K2EDTA tubes by collaborating institutions according to the institutions' own protocols. For TCRbeta analysis, collaborators shipped samples as frozen whole blood, isolated PBMCs, or DNA extracted from either of those sample types.

The sample is drawn from a study of blood T cell repertoires in COVID-19 (dated by TCRdb to 2020 to 2022). Background for the entire study: Samples covering the acute and convalescent phases of COVID-19 were provided by collaborators in the United States, Italy and Spain. The dataset comprised deeply sampled blood TCRbeta repertoires from subjects exposed to, actively infected with, or recovered from COVID-19. The samples were drawn from two sources: the first 160 participants of the ongoing ImmuneRACE study, and about 1,300 subjects contributed by 6 global collaborators. The repertoires were released in a freely available public database meant as a resource for research on the immune response to SARS-CoV-2. HLA class I and class II types, where available, came from metadata supplied by the sample provider rather than from assay-based typing. Sample metadata almost always included a de-identified subject ID, COVID-19 status, age in years and sex. The prospective study material was composed of cDNA or gDNA derived from T cells, B-cell-depleted T cells, or PBMCs.

What the study reported, not specific to this receptor: Clinical and demographic metadata were provided uncurated, with the amount varying by source and participant.

TCRbeta CDR3 regions were amplified from genomic DNA by means of the immunoSEQ Assay, a bias-controlled multiplex PCR. The source study handled its data this way. Within the assay, amplification of reference gene primers was used to estimate how many nucleated cells each sample contained. Sequence reads were collapsed and filtered to measure the absolute abundance of every unique TCRbeta CDR3 rearrangement. For each sample, productive Simpson clonality was calculated as the square root of Simpson's diversity index over productive rearrangements. Drawn from immuneACCESS, this table holds only the in-frame rearrangements with V and J called that TCRdb kept. Clones are partly lost; checked studies trace under half to an unresolved V gene and leave the rest unexplained. The V and J calls and clone size come from that table; D and trimming were worked out from the DNA. The sample table shows about 99,000 clones, and approximately 86% are seen once. The ten largest clones add up to about 2% of the sample.

This sequence originates from a man aged 45-60 years with COVID-19, enrolled during active disease. The rearranged chain carries TRBV6-5 and TRBJ1-2; the D gene remains uncertain. The source material was peripheral blood. The CDR3 region reads CASSLRRIGYGYTF. The DNA is TGTGCCAGCAGCTTACGGAGAATCGGGTATGGCTACACCTTC.